The rows below give T cell receptor beta chains drawn from one sample of a study of shared T cell receptors in the human thymus. TCRdb keeps only in-frame clones here, not all; method: immunoSEQ multiplex PCR. The profile shows 500,000 to 750,000 clones, around 87% of them singletons. A further study also used this sample, focusing on human thymus T cells.

Material for sequencing was thymocytes. The receptors were gathered from a boy under two years old with a congenital heart defect. Each CDR3 is given with its conserved first and last residue. Each record gives: clone size, J gene, D gene, V gene, CDR3 DNA, CDR3 protein. The D gene is left open where the match is weak. Rows give clone size only sometimes, using once, few, many, or a class for an expanded clone.

clone_size: NA; j_call: TRBJ2-7; d_call: NA; v_call: TRBV4-1; cdr3_nt: TGCGCCAGCAGCCCCTCTCCCCGGGTCCTACCATACGAGCAGTACTTC; cdr3_aa: CASSPSPRVLPYEQYF
clone_size: NA; j_call: TRBJ2-3; d_call: NA; v_call: TRBV30; cdr3_nt: TGTGCCCGACATGGCCAGGACACAGATACGCAGTATTTT; cdr3_aa: CARHGQDTDTQYF
clone_size: once; j_call: TRBJ1-5; d_call: NA; v_call: TRBV21-1; cdr3_nt: TGTGCCGGGAGGGGACAGGGGGCTTCGGGGAATCAGCCCCAGCATTTT; cdr3_aa: CAGRGQGASGNQPQHF
clone_size: NA; j_call: TRBJ1-2; d_call: NA; v_call: TRBV21-1; cdr3_nt: TGTGCCAGCAGCAAAGCTCCCAGGGACTATGGCTACACCTTC; cdr3_aa: CASSKAPRDYGYTF
clone_size: NA; j_call: TRBJ2-7; d_call: TRBD1; v_call: TRBV19; cdr3_nt: TGTGCCAGTAGTACCGGGACAGGGGGAATGAGCGAGCAGTACTTC; cdr3_aa: CASSTGTGGMSEQYF
clone_size: NA; j_call: TRBJ2-7; d_call: TRBD2; v_call: TRBV2; cdr3_nt: TGTGCCAGCAGCCCAACGACTAGCGGGAGTTACGAGCAGTACTTC; cdr3_aa: CASSPTTSGSYEQYF
clone_size: NA; j_call: TRBJ2-7; d_call: TRBD2; v_call: TRBV4-1; cdr3_nt: TGCGCCAGCAGCCAAAAAATAGCGGGAGCCAACGAGCAGTACTTC; cdr3_aa: CASSQKIAGANEQYF
clone_size: NA; j_call: TRBJ1-2; d_call: NA; v_call: TRBV23-1; cdr3_nt: TGCGCCAGCAGTCTTACAGGGCGACGAGGCTACACCTTC; cdr3_aa: CASSLTGRRGYTF
clone_size: NA; j_call: TRBJ2-7; d_call: TRBD2; v_call: TRBV4-2; cdr3_nt: TGTGCCAGCAGCCATCGGGGGGTTTCAGGACCCACTAGCTCCTACGAGCAGTACTTC; cdr3_aa: CASSHRGVSGPTSSYEQYF
clone_size: NA; j_call: TRBJ2-1; d_call: TRBD2; v_call: TRBV4-2; cdr3_nt: TGTGCCAGCAGCCAAGATAGGCTTGTGGGACTAGCGGATTGCAATGAGCAGTTCTTC; cdr3_aa: CASSQDRLVGLADCNEQFF
clone_size: NA; j_call: TRBJ1-3; d_call: TRBD1; v_call: TRBV30; cdr3_nt: TGTGCCTGGAGCCAACTAGCGGGACAGACGGCCTACACCATATATTTT; cdr3_aa: CAWSQLAGQTAYTIYF
clone_size: NA; j_call: TRBJ2-1; d_call: TRBD2; v_call: TRBV4-3; cdr3_nt: TGCGCCAGCAGCCAAGGGGTCTACAGCGCGGGAGGGCCTAGCGAGCAGTTCTTC; cdr3_aa: CASSQGVYSAGGPSEQFF
clone_size: NA; j_call: TRBJ1-2; d_call: TRBD1; v_call: TRBV6-4; cdr3_nt: TGTGCCAGCAGTGACTCGCTTACAGGGGCGGTTGTAGAGAACTATGGCTACACCTTC; cdr3_aa: CASSDSLTGAVVENYGYTF
clone_size: NA; j_call: TRBJ1-4; d_call: TRBD1; v_call: TRBV28; cdr3_nt: TGTGCCAGCACCCCCGGGACAGGGGATGAAAAACTGTTTTTT; cdr3_aa: CASTPGTGDEKLFF
clone_size: NA; j_call: TRBJ2-2; d_call: TRBD2; v_call: TRBV5-4; cdr3_nt: TGTGCCAGCAGCTTCCGCGGGGGTTACACCGGGGAGCTGTTTTTT; cdr3_aa: CASSFRGGYTGELFF
clone_size: NA; j_call: TRBJ2-3; d_call: TRBD2; v_call: TRBV27; cdr3_nt: TGTGCCAGCAGTATCCGACTAGCGGGATGGGATACGCAGTATTTT; cdr3_aa: CASSIRLAGWDTQYF
clone_size: NA; j_call: TRBJ1-3; d_call: TRBD1; v_call: TRBV28; cdr3_nt: TGTGCCAGTGGACAGGTGGGCTCTGGAAACACCATATATTTT; cdr3_aa: CASGQVGSGNTIYF
clone_size: NA; j_call: TRBJ2-3; d_call: NA; v_call: TRBV27; cdr3_nt: TGTGCCAGCAGTTTATTGTCGGGCACAGATACGCAGTATTTT; cdr3_aa: CASSLLSGTDTQYF
clone_size: NA; j_call: TRBJ1-2; d_call: NA; v_call: TRBV6-5; cdr3_nt: TGTGCCAGCAGTGCGCCGGACTTAGATGGCTACACCTTC; cdr3_aa: CASSAPDLDGYTF
clone_size: NA; j_call: TRBJ2-5; d_call: NA; v_call: TRBV10-1; cdr3_nt: TGCGCCAGCAGTGAGTCGGGGCAGGGGAAAGATCAAGAGACCCAGTACTTC; cdr3_aa: CASSESGQGKDQETQYF
clone_size: NA; j_call: TRBJ2-7; d_call: TRBD1; v_call: TRBV10-3; cdr3_nt: TGTGCCATCAGTGAGTCAAAGGACAGGGGGCTCTACGAGCAGTACTTC; cdr3_aa: CAISESKDRGLYEQYF
clone_size: NA; j_call: TRBJ2-7; d_call: TRBD1; v_call: TRBV28; cdr3_nt: TGTGCCAGCAGGCTGGGACAGACTACCTACGAGCAGTACTTC; cdr3_aa: CASRLGQTTYEQYF
clone_size: NA; j_call: TRBJ1-5; d_call: TRBD1; v_call: TRBV6-6; cdr3_nt: TGTGCCAGCAGTCCGACAGGGAATAGCAATCAGCCCCAGCATTTT; cdr3_aa: CASSPTGNSNQPQHF